This T cell receptor (beta chain) was found in a study of shared clonotypes between healthy human individuals. Using immunoSEQ multiplex PCR, the repertoire was profiled, and TCRdb retains in-frame clones only, with some absent. The sample includes over a million clones, about 84% of them seen just once. Germline CDR1 and CDR2: SGDLS and YYNGEE. The CDR3 is 14 amino acids. The V end lost 1 base, the J end lost 8 bases, and 12 bases lay between the germline ends. The source material was memory CD4+ T cells from PBMCs. Subset indicated: CD45RA-negative fraction. The TCR was taken from a man between 18 and 29 years old in good health. Some clones in this sample may be carry-over from other donors' samples. The chain uses TRBV9 and TRBJ2-2; D is unresolved. The CDR3 sequence: CASSVSPQQGELFF. CDR3 nucleotide sequence: TGTGCCAGCAGCGTAAGTCCCCAACAGGGGGAGCTGTTTTTT.